These T cell receptor beta chains were read from a single sample in a study of circulating tumor DNA in untreated peripheral T-cell lymphoma. TCRdb's table, derived via immunoSEQ multiplex PCR, lists solely in-frame clones and lacks some. Of approximately 6,600 clones detected, roughly 60% appear once; the ten largest clones hold 55%. What was sequenced was tumor tissue. The receptor source for this set is a human donor with peripheral T-cell lymphoma. The CDR3 runs from the conserved cysteine through the conserved F or W. D genes are given only for firm matches. Rows may omit the clone size; those that give it use once, few, many or a size class.

j_call d_call clone_size v_call cdr3_aa cdr3_nt
TRBJ2-7 - - TRBV1 CASSQDGGVRNYEQYF TGCGCCAGCAGCCAAGATGGGGGGGTTAGGAACTACGAGCAGTACTTC
TRBJ1-1 TRBD1 - TRBV7-7 CASSDRGLMNTEAFF TGTGCCAGCAGCGACAGGGGGCTCATGAACACTGAAGCTTTCTTT
TRBJ2-3 TRBD2 - TRBV11-3 CASAHGRGDTDTQYF TGTGCCAGCGCCCATGGGCGGGGGGACACAGATACGCAGTATTTT
TRBJ1-4 - few TRBV6-8 CASSYRGGAYEKLFF TGTGCCAGCAGTTACCGCGGGGGCGCGTATGAAAAACTGTTTTTT
TRBJ2-1 - once TRBV11-3 CASSGSSSYNEQFF TGTGCCAGCAGTGGGAGTAGCTCCTACAATGAGCAGTTCTTC
TRBJ2-2 TRBD2 - TRBV7-6 CASSNLAGQNTGELFF TGTGCCAGCAGCAATCTAGCGGGACAGAACACCGGGGAGCTGTTTTTT
TRBJ2-5 TRBD2 - TRBV6-1 CASSETSGRIGETQYF TGTGCCAGCAGTGAAACTAGCGGGAGGATTGGGGAGACCCAGTACTTC
TRBJ2-7 - few TRBV19 CASSTARDGTYEQYF TGTGCCAGTAGTACCGCTCGGGACGGTACCTACGAGCAGTACTTC
TRBJ2-5 - - TRBV5-1 CASSLGGYQETQYF TGCGCCAGCAGCTTGGGGGGGTACCAAGAGACCCAGTACTTC
TRBJ2-1 - few TRBV11-3 CASSLDGQSGGNEQFF TGTGCCAGCAGCTTAGACGGACAGTCGGGTGGCAATGAGCAGTTCTTC
TRBJ1-2 - - TRBV30 CAWSSVRRNYGYTF TGTGCCTGGAGCTCCGTTAGACGGAATTATGGCTACACCTTC
TRBJ1-5 - - TRBV9 CASSDKGYQPQHF TGTGCCAGCAGTGATAAGGGTTATCAGCCCCAGCATTTT
TRBJ2-2 - few TRBV19 CASSYRANTGELFF TGTGCCAGTAGTTACAGGGCGAACACCGGGGAGCTGTTTTTT
TRBJ2-7 - - TRBV6-8 CASSYSRGPYEQYF TGTGCCAGCAGTTACAGCAGGGGACCCTACGAGCAGTACTTC
TRBJ1-6 - - TRBV28 CASSFYRTVNSPLHF TGTGCCAGCAGTTTTTATCGGACAGTTAATTCACCCCTCCACTTT
TRBJ2-3 TRBD2 once TRBV5-1 CASTPGGVRDTQYF TGCGCCAGCACCCCGGGGGGGGTGCGGGATACGCAGTATTTT
TRBJ2-5 - once TRBV12-5 CASGLVHVTGEETQYF TGTGCTAGTGGTTTGGTACATGTGACAGGAGAAGAGACCCAGTACTTC
TRBJ2-6 - - TRBV6-8 CASIRPGANVLTF TGTGCCAGCATCAGGCCGGGGGCCAACGTCCTGACTTTC
TRBJ1-6 - - TRBV10-2 CASNPFGTGAPLHF TGCGCCAGCAACCCGTTCGGCACCGGTGCACCCCTCCACTTT
TRBJ1-6 TRBD1 - TRBV11-3 CASSPRQGKNSPLHF TGTGCCAGCAGCCCCCGACAGGGAAAGAATTCACCCCTCCACTTT
TRBJ1-1 - few TRBV18 CASSPLAGRGHTEAFF TGTGCCAGCTCACCGTTGGCTGGACGGGGGCACACTGAAGCTTTCTTT
TRBJ1-1 - - TRBV19 CASRADRPTTEAFF TGTGCCAGTAGGGCAGACAGGCCCACCACTGAAGCTTTCTTT
TRBJ1-1 - - TRBV18 CASSPSRQNTEAFF TGTGCCAGCTCACCAAGCAGACAAAACACTGAAGCTTTCTTT
TRBJ2-5 - once TRBV7-1 CASTTPLRETQYF TGTGCCAGCACCACCCCCTTACGAGAGACCCAGTACTTC
TRBJ1-1 - - TRBV18 CASSPGFAEAFF TGTGCCAGCTCACCAGGGTTCGCTGAAGCTTTCTTT
TRBJ1-2 - medium-sized TRBV6-8 CASSYGPTASLGGYTF TGTGCCAGCAGTTACGGGCCGACAGCCTCACTTGGGGGCTACACCTTC
TRBJ1-4 - - TRBV6-8 CASSTGRVREKLFF TGTGCCAGCAGTACGGGGAGGGTACGGGAAAAACTGTTTTTT
TRBJ2-5 - few TRBV6-4 CASSSYTFQETQYF TGTGCCAGCAGTTCGTACACCTTCCAAGAGACCCAGTACTTC
TRBJ2-1 TRBD2 - TRBV12-5 CASGRTSGRNEQFF TGTGCCAGCGGGCGGACTAGCGGGAGAAATGAGCAGTTCTTC
TRBJ2-7 TRBD1 - TRBV29-1 CSVGTGGYEQYF TGCAGCGTCGGGACAGGGGGCTACGAGCAGTACTTC
TRBJ2-1 - few TRBV29-1 CSWGLNYNEQFF TGCAGCTGGGGACTCAACTACAATGAGCAGTTCTTC
TRBJ1-6 - medium-sized TRBV14 CASSQFPADRTTINSPLHF TGTGCCAGCAGCCAATTTCCGGCGGACCGGACTACCATTAATTCACCCCTCCACTTT
TRBJ2-2 - few TRBV29-1 CSVEAPVGTGELFF TGCAGCGTTGAAGCCCCAGTGGGGACCGGGGAGCTGTTTTTT
TRBJ2-3 - - TRBV7-6 CASSLNWGRDTQYF TGTGCCAGCAGCTTAAATTGGGGGAGGGATACGCAGTATTTT
TRBJ2-5 - - TRBV6-8 CASSPLRGETQYF TGTGCCAGCAGTCCCCTACGGGGGGAGACCCAGTACTTC
TRBJ2-3 TRBD1 - TRBV19 CASSIGTGWADTQYF TGTGCCAGTAGTATAGGGACAGGGTGGGCAGATACGCAGTATTTT
TRBJ2-2 - - TRBV18 CASSPGLGELFF TGTGCCAGCTCACCAGGATTGGGGGAGCTGTTTTTT
TRBJ2-7 TRBD2 - TRBV12-5 CASSLVRLAGGYEQYF TGTGCTAGTAGTTTGGTACGCCTAGCGGGAGGCTACGAGCAATACTTC
TRBJ2-1 TRBD2 - TRBV6-8 CASSVLAGGNEQFF TGTGCCAGCAGTGTCTTAGCGGGGGGGAATGAGCAGTTCTTC
TRBJ1-1 TRBD1 - TRBV18 CASSARQGTNTEAFF TGTGCCAGCTCAGCCCGACAGGGGACGAACACTGAAGCTTTCTTT
TRBJ1-2 - - TRBV30 CAWSDPNYGYTF TGTGCCTGGAGTGACCCTAACTATGGCTACACCTTC
TRBJ1-1 - few TRBV19 CASSILGSLNTEAFF TGTGCCAGTAGTATTCTGGGCAGTTTGAACACTGAAGCTTTCTTT
TRBJ2-1 TRBD2 - TRBV18 CASSPSSGSSNEQFF TGTGCCAGCTCACCAAGTAGCGGGAGTTCGAATGAGCAGTTCTTC
TRBJ1-2 - - TRBV6-8 CAISKTEAEGGYTF TGTGCCATCAGTAAGACAGAGGCGGAAGGTGGCTACACCTTC
TRBJ2-1 - few TRBV19 CASSIWGDSRGNEQFF TGTGCCAGTAGTATCTGGGGGGACTCAAGAGGGAATGAGCAGTTCTTC
TRBJ2-1 TRBD2 - TRBV19 CASSSSGGPYNEQFF TGTGCCAGTAGTTCTAGCGGGGGCCCCTACAATGAGCAGTTCTTC
TRBJ2-3 - few TRBV19 CASSRQVQTDTQYF TGTGCCAGTAGCCGTCAGGTACAAACAGATACGCAGTATTTT
TRBJ2-7 - - TRBV6-8 CASSSGVSYEQYF TGTGCCAGCAGTTCCGGGGTCTCCTACGAGCAGTACTTC
TRBJ1-2 - few TRBV6-8 CAISRGEGGYTF TGTGCCATCAGTAGGGGCGAAGGAGGCTACACCTTC